What follows are 30 T cell receptor beta chains derived from one specimen sequenced in a study of cytomegalovirus exposure and HLA in healthy donors (dated by TCRdb to about 2017). The library was made by the immunoSEQ multiplex PCR assay. The multiplex PCR relied on a mix of 60 forward primers for TCR Vbeta segments and 13 reverse primers for TCR Jbeta segments. In its TCRdb copy, this immuneACCESS table keeps in-frame sequences only and misses some clones. Where compared with another copy, unresolved V genes explain less than half of these, and the others have no known cause. This sample lists fewer than 180,000 clones; around 60% were detected once. Around 7.1% of the sample goes to the ten largest clones. The specimen was PBMCs. The receptors shown here come from a woman between 55 and 75 years old in good health and CMV-seropositive.

Regarding this clone: Other DNA sequences in the sample encode the same CDR3. The chain joins TRBV14 to TRBJ2-7, with TRBD2 as a possible D gene (6 bases). Germline V CDR1 and CDR2: SGHDN, FVKESK. CDR3 length equals 16 residues. V was trimmed by 0 bases and J by 5 bases, leaving 17 bases between them. The CDR3 bases are TGTGCCAGCAGCCAAGAATCTTGGCGGGATTCCCACGAGCAGTACTTC. Encoded protein: CASSQESWRDSHEQYF.

V is TRBV28 and J is TRBJ1-2, with 10 nucleotides matching TRBD1. Germline V gene sequence: CDR1 MDHEN, CDR2 SYDVKM. J gave up 4 bases and V 4 bases, and 9 bases lay outside the gene matches. The CDR3 contains 16 residues. CDR3 sequence reads: CASSSLLGQGGYGYTF. The CDR3 DNA is TGTGCCAGCAGTTCCCTTCTCGGACAGGGGGGCTATGGCTACACCTTC.

This chain connects TRBV28 to TRBJ2-2; TRBD1 agrees at 7 bases. Germline values: CDR1 MDHEN, CDR2 SYDVKM. CDR3 length: 15 amino acids. V was clipped by 6 bases and J by 6 bases; unmatched bases: 10. The CDR3, as DNA: TGTGCCAGCAGCCACCGACAGGGTAGTGCCGGGGAGCTGTTTTTT. Its translation is CASSHRQGSAGELFF.

J is TRBJ2-7 and V is TRBV7-9; D might be TRBD1 (6 bases). V shed 5 bases and J shed 7 bases, with 9 bases lying between them. The germline CDR1 and CDR2 sequences are SEHNR and FQNEAQ (reference sequence). The CDR3 loop spans 11 amino acids. The CDR3: CASSQGQEQYF. CDR3 bases: TGTGCCAGCAGCCAAGGACAGGAGCAGTACTTC.

This clone was detected a few times. This chain joins TRBV6-1 and TRBJ2-1, with D possibly matching TRBD2 (7 bases). This CDR3 spans 13 amino acids. Germline CDR1 reads MNHNS; CDR2 reads SASEGT. V was clipped by 8 bases and J by 9 bases, with 17 bases between them. The CDR3 nucleotides read TGTGCCAGCCAAGGGGGGAGGGGAGGTGAGCAGTTCTTC. This sequence encodes CASQGGRGGEQFF.

The chain has TRBV28 and TRBJ1-3, with D unclear. Trimming pared 2 bases from V and 0 bases from J, leaving 8 bases between. CDR3 size: 15 residues. The germline V gene has CDR1 MDHEN and CDR2 SYDVKM. CDR3 protein: CASSLMRASGNTIYF. CDR3 bases: TGTGCCAGCAGTTTAATGCGGGCCTCTGGAAACACCATATATTTT.

This clone has just a few counts. The rearrangement joins TRBV7-2 to TRBJ2-1, with 12 bases identical to TRBD2. This CDR3 has 18 amino acids. The germline CDR1 and CDR2 sequences are SGHTA and FQGNSA. V trimming: 4 bases; J trimming: 0 bases; junction bases outside the gene matches: 7. The CDR3 DNA reads TGTGCCAGCAGCTATTGGACTAGCGGGATGAGCTCCTACAATGAGCAGTTCTTC. Translated, it gives CASSYWTSGMSSYNEQFF.

This chain connects TRBV7-8 to TRBJ2-3, with 7 bases aligning to TRBD2. From germline, CDR1 is SGHVS and CDR2 FQNEAQ. There are 16 residues in the CDR3. Germline trimming cut 1 base from V and 1 base from J; bases unmatched to any gene: 5. The CDR3: CASSLEAGEGTDTQYF. The CDR3 coding sequence is TGTGCCAGCAGCTTAGAGGCGGGAGAAGGCACAGATACGCAGTATTTT.

The chain employs TRBV6-5 and TRBJ1-5; the match to TRBD1 covers 7 bases. The CDR3 runs to 15 residues. Germline assignment: CDR1 MNHEY and CDR2 SVGAGI. The trim removed 7 bases at V and 0 bases at J, leaving 6 bases unmatched. The CDR3 bases are TGTGCCAGCAACCCGACAGGGAATAGCAATCAGCCCCAGCATTTT. Amino acid sequence: CASNPTGNSNQPQHF.

This chain uses TRBV5-8 with TRBJ2-1; 7 bases map to TRBD1. Germline lookup yields CDR1 SGHTS and CDR2 YDEGEE. J was trimmed by 3 bases and V by 4 bases; bases with no gene match: 13. This CDR3 is 17 amino acids long. DNA for the CDR3: TGTGCCAGCAGCCTTTTACCCGACAGGGCGATCTACAATGAGCAGTTCTTC. This codes for CASSLLPDRAIYNEQFF.

This clone was seen more than once but under ten times. J is TRBJ2-1 and V is TRBV2; the match to TRBD2 covers 13 bases. CDR3 length equals 15 residues. J gave up 7 bases and V 3 bases, and 3 bases lay outside the gene matches. Germline CDR1 and CDR2: SNHLY and FYNNEI. The CDR3: CASSETSGRFNEQFF. The DNA of the CDR3 is TGTGCCAGCAGTGAGACTAGCGGGAGGTTTAATGAGCAGTTCTTC.

The chain uses TRBV4-2 and TRBJ1-5, with D perhaps matching TRBD1 (6 bases). Trimming pared 3 bases from V and 7 bases from J, leaving 19 bases between. Germline CDR1 is LGHNA and CDR2 is YNFKEQ. The CDR3 consists of 16 residues. The CDR3 DNA follows: TGTGCCAGCAGCCAGCACACAAACAGGGCCCCCCAGCCCCAGCATTTT. It translates to CASSQHTNRAPQPQHF.

This clone appeared a single time. This chain links TRBV19 with TRBJ1-4; D is perhaps TRBD1 (6 bases). Germline V gene sequence: CDR1 LNHDA, CDR2 SQIVND (reference sequence). CDR3 length equals 15 residues. V was pared by 5 bases and J by 4 bases, with 14 bases between. The DNA for the CDR3 is TGTGCCAGTAGTTTTACAGGGAGATATAATGAAAAACTGTTTTTT. This sequence encodes CASSFTGRYNEKLFF.

The rearrangement links TRBV15 to TRBJ2-2; the match to TRBD2 covers 10 bases. Germline V lookup: CDR1 LNHNV, CDR2 YYDKDF (reference sequence). The CDR3 loop spans 15 amino acids. The V and J ends lost 4 bases and 8 bases, in that order; junction bases with no gene match: 7. This CDR3 is CATSNPSGSPGELFF. The CDR3 DNA sequence: TGTGCCACCAGCAACCCTAGCGGGAGTCCTGGGGAGCTGTTTTTT.

J is TRBJ1-3 and V is TRBV14; D not resolved. CDR1 is SGHDN and CDR2 is FVKESK in the germline V gene. The V end lost 0 bases, the J end lost 0 bases, and 3 bases lay between the germline ends. This CDR3 spans 14 amino acids. The CDR3 spells CASSQDSSGNTIYF. As DNA, the CDR3 is TGTGCCAGCAGCCAAGACAGCTCTGGAAACACCATATATTTT. The complete variable domain, with remaining parts taken from reference TRBV14 and TRBJ1-3, reads EAGVTQFPSHSVIEKGQTVTLRCDPISGHDNLYWYRRVMGKEIKFLLHFVKESKQDESGMPNNRFLAERTGGTYSTLKVQPAELEDSGVYFCASSQDSSGNTIYFGEGSWLTVV.

The V gene is TRBV12-5, the J gene TRBJ2-5; 11 bases are a match to TRBD2. The CDR3 consists of 15 residues. V lost 5 bases to trimming and J lost 2 bases; unmatched junction nucleotides: 4. Germline CDR1 reads LGHNT; CDR2 reads FRNRAP. CDR3 DNA sequence: TGTGCTAGTGGTCAATTAGCGGGAGGGCAAGAGACCCAGTACTTC. This translates into CASGQLAGGQETQYF.

The J gene is TRBJ1-3, the V gene TRBV5-1; TRBD1 is a possible D gene (6 bases). Trimming cost V 4 bases and J 4 bases, with 21 bases left between them. The CDR3 is 17 residues long. Germline V gene lookup returns CDR1 SGHRS and CDR2 YFSETQ. Written as DNA, the CDR3 is TGCGCCAGCAGCCCCACAAATCCGCGGACAGCGGGAAACACCATATATTTT. This translates into CASSPTNPRTAGNTIYF.

The chain's CDR3 is CASSLGTGGEVSYGYTF. The CDR3, as DNA: TGTGCCAGCAGCTTAGGGACAGGGGGCGAAGTTAGCTATGGCTACACCTTC. V usage is TRBV7-9 and J usage is TRBJ1-2; 11 bases match TRBD1. The V and J ends lost 1 base and 4 bases, in that order; junction bases with no gene match: 8. Germline V CDR1 and CDR2: SEHNR, FQNEAQ (reference sequence). The CDR3 spans 17 residues.

J is TRBJ1-5 and V is TRBV2; tentatively, D is TRBD1 (5 bases). Germline V gene lookup returns CDR1 SNHLY and CDR2 FYNNEI. CDR3 length: 14 amino acids. V dropped 1 base and J dropped 7 bases, with 11 bases sitting between them. CDR3 in DNA: TGTGCCAGCAGTGAAGAAAGGGGCGGACAGCCCCAGCATTTT. Amino acid sequence: CASSEERGGQPQHF.

The chain carries TRBV2 and TRBJ2-7, with TRBD1 matching over 8 bases. The CDR3 sequence is 12 residues long. Germline CDR1 SNHLY, CDR2 FYNNEI. The V gene end was trimmed by 8 bases and the J gene end by 2 bases; junction bases not matched to a gene: 2. The CDR3 loop reads CASGTGAYEQYF. As DNA, the CDR3 is TGTGCCAGCGGGACAGGCGCCTACGAGCAGTACTTC. Based on the CDR3 plus reference TRBV2 and TRBJ2-7, the full variable domain is EPEVTQTPSHQVTQMGQEVILRCVPISNHLYFYWYRQILGQKVEFLVSFYNNEISEKSEIFDDQFSVERPDGSNFTLKIRSTKLEDSAMYFCASGTGAYEQYFGPGTRLTVT.

The J gene is TRBJ2-3, the V gene TRBV6-1, with D unresolved. The CDR3 is 16 amino acids. V was trimmed by 2 bases and J by 5 bases, leaving 17 bases between them. Germline assignment: CDR1 MNHNS and CDR2 SASEGT. The CDR3 DNA sequence: TGTGCCAGCAGTGAAAATGGTATCGAGCCCGGAGATACGCAGTATTTT. Residues: CASSENGIEPGDTQYF.

This sequence joins TRBV7-3 and TRBJ2-5, with D tentatively TRBD1 (5 bases). The CDR3 runs 14 residues. CDR1 is SGHTA and CDR2 is FQGTGA in the germline V gene. V lost 2 bases and J lost 3, with 10 bases in between. The CDR3 reads CASSLFGAEETQYF. The CDR3 DNA reads as TGTGCCAGCAGCTTATTTGGGGCTGAAGAGACCCAGTACTTC.

The chain combines TRBV28 with TRBJ2-1; possible D gene TRBD2, 5 bases. CDR1 and CDR2 from the germline V gene are MDHEN and SYDVKM. This CDR3 region has 14 residues. V was trimmed by 6 bases and J by 4 bases, leaving 13 bases between them. The DNA for the CDR3 is TGTGCCAGCAGGGCGGGCGGGCCATACAATGAGCAGTTCTTC. The encoded protein is CASRAGGPYNEQFF.

This clone came up once. The chain employs TRBV5-4 and TRBJ2-7; 9 bases line up with TRBD1. The length of the CDR3 is 15 residues. Per the germline V gene, CDR1 is SGHNT and CDR2 is YYREEE (reference sequence). V dropped 5 bases and J dropped 6; count of bases not matched to a gene: 12. The CDR3 DNA is TGTGCCAGCAGTCAAAAGGACAGGGGCCCCCCCGAGCAGTACTTC. Encoded protein: CASSQKDRGPPEQYF.

This sequence joins TRBV4-2 and TRBJ1-4; tentative D call: TRBD1 (6 bases). The V gene lost 5 bases and the J gene lost 3 bases, with 13 bases spanning the gap. The CDR3 consists of 15 residues. Germline-derived CDR1 and CDR2 are LGHNA and YNFKEQ. The CDR3 protein is CASSKRGGANEKLFF. Here the CDR3 DNA reads TGTGCCAGCAGCAAACGAGGGGGGGCTAATGAAAAACTGTTTTTT.

Concerning this clone: A junction boundary mismatches the germline segment, possibly from a read error. The chain combines TRBV7-7 with TRBJ2-7, with a weak D call TRBD2 (5 bases). From germline, CDR1 is SSHAT and CDR2 FNYEAQ (reference sequence). The CDR3 runs to 15 residues. CDR3 in DNA: TGTGCTAGCAGCTACGCCCAAGGAGGTGGCTACGAGCAGTACTTC. Translating gives CASSYAQGGGYEQYF.

The J gene is TRBJ2-1, the V gene TRBV4-1; D might be TRBD2 (6 bases). Germline-derived CDR1 and CDR2 are MGHRA and YSYEKL. The CDR3 has 15 residues. V was clipped by 0 bases and J by 4 bases, with 10 bases between them. CDR3: CASSQESSVYNEQFF. In DNA form, the CDR3 reads TGCGCCAGCAGCCAAGAGTCTAGCGTATACAATGAGCAGTTCTTC.

The J gene is TRBJ2-5, the V gene TRBV14; tentative D call: TRBD1 (6 bases). V was clipped by 3 bases and J by 4 bases, with 12 bases between them. The CDR3 runs 14 residues. The germline CDR1 and CDR2 sequences are SGHDN and FVKESK. CDR3 region: CASSHTGQLETQYF. In DNA, the CDR3 is TGTGCCAGCAGCCATACCGGACAGTTAGAGACCCAGTACTTC.

This clone was found a few times. This chain links TRBV9 with TRBJ2-7; D may be TRBD1 (5 bases). The CDR3 is 13 amino acids. V was pared by 0 bases and J by 3 bases, with 7 bases between. The germline V gene encodes CDR1 SGDLS and CDR2 YYNGEE. DNA for the CDR3: TGTGCCAGCAGCGTAGATGGACACTACGAGCAGTACTTC. It encodes CASSVDGHYEQYF.

The chain is built from TRBV10-2 and TRBJ2-6; 9 nucleotides align to TRBD1. The CDR3 runs to 17 residues. Losses at the gene ends were 6 bases for V and 4 bases for J; bases not matched to a gene: 10. From germline, CDR1 is WSHSY and CDR2 SAAADI. For the CDR3, the DNA is TGCGCCAGCAGAAGGGGACAGGGTACGGTAGGGGCCAACGTCCTGACTTTC. Translation: CASRRGQGTVGANVLTF.